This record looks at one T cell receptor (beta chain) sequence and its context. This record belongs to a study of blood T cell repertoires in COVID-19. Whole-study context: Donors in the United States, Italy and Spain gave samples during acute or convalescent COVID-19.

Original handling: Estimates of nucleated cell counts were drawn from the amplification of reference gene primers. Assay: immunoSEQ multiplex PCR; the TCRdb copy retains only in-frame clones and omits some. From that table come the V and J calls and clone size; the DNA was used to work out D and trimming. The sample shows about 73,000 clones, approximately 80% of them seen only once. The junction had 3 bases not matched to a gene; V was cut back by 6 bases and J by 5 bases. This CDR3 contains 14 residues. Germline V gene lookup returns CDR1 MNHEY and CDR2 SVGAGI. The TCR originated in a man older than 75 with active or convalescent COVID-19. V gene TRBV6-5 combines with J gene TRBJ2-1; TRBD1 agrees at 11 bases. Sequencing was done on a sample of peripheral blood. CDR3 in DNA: TGTGCCAGCAGAGGACAGGGGGCGAACAATGAGCAGTTCTTC. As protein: CASRGQGANNEQFF.